The 18 T cell receptor beta chains below all came from one sample that was sequenced in a study of cytomegalovirus exposure and HLA in healthy donors. The PCR had 60 Vbeta and 13 Jbeta primers. Clones were sequenced by immunoSEQ multiplex PCR, and TCRdb holds only the in-frame ones, with some missing. The sample lists under 130,000 clones; about 70% were seen once. The specimen was PBMCs. Receptors originate from a middle-aged man in good health and CMV-seropositive.

The chain has TRBV5-1 and TRBJ2-1, with 13 bases matching TRBD2. CDR1 SGHRS and CDR2 YFSETQ come from the germline V gene. The trim removed 3 bases at V and 9 bases at J, leaving 3 bases unmatched. The CDR3 spans 14 residues. In DNA form, the CDR3 reads TGCGCCAGCAGCTCACTAGCGGGAGGGGGTGAGCAGTTCTTC. Translation gives CASSSLAGGGEQFF.

The chain is built from TRBV5-4 and TRBJ1-1; TRBD1 might be the D (5 bases). The CDR3 spans 14 residues. The germline gives CDR1 SGHNT, CDR2 YYREEE (reference sequence). Trimming left V 0 bases short and J 4 bases short, with 10 bases between. CDR3 loop: CASSLAGWGTEAFF. DNA of the CDR3: TGTGCCAGCAGCTTGGCAGGGTGGGGCACTGAAGCTTTCTTT.

This clone was picked up a small number of times. The J gene is TRBJ2-5, the V gene TRBV6-5; tentatively, D is TRBD2 (5 bases). The V gene's germline CDR1 is MNHEY and CDR2 SVGAGI. The V end lost 0 bases, the J end lost 7 bases, and 12 bases lay between the germline ends. The CDR3 extends over 14 amino acids. The DNA for the CDR3 is TGTGCCAGCAGTTACTCTACCGCCAGCGGGACCCAGTACTTC. It specifies CASSYSTASGTQYF.

In this sample, this clone turned up once. This sequence joins TRBV5-1 and TRBJ2-1; 11 nucleotides match TRBD2. There are 17 residues in the CDR3. The trim removed 0 bases at V and 9 bases at J, leaving 11 bases unmatched. CDR1 and CDR2 from the germline V gene are SGHRS and YFSETQ. CDR3 residues: CASSLAPGSGRAAEQFF. Here the CDR3 DNA reads TGCGCCAGCAGCTTGGCCCCTGGTAGCGGGAGGGCCGCTGAGCAGTTCTTC.

J is TRBJ1-2 and V is TRBV6-1; 7 bases map to TRBD1. Germline V gives CDR1 MNHNS, CDR2 SASEGT. The CDR3 is made up of 15 amino acids. V gave up 3 bases and J gave up 4 bases; unmatched junction bases: 8. The CDR3 coding sequence is TGTGCCAGCAGTGATTCACAGGGGACCCGCTATGGCTACACCTTC. It is translated as CASSDSQGTRYGYTF.

The rearrangement joins TRBV2 to TRBJ2-1, with 11 bases fitting TRBD2. Unmatched junction bases numbered 5, after V lost 3 bases and J lost 7 bases. In germline, CDR1 is SNHLY, CDR2 FYNNEI. The CDR3 length is 15 residues. CDR3 in amino acids: CASSERLAGLNEQFF. The CDR3 DNA sequence: TGTGCCAGCAGTGAGAGACTAGCGGGGTTGAATGAGCAGTTCTTC.

CDR3 protein: CASSLSGFSTDTQYF. In DNA, the CDR3 is TGTGCCAGCAGCCTTAGCGGTTTTAGCACAGATACGCAGTATTTT. This rearrangement joins TRBV9 to TRBJ2-3, with D maybe TRBD2 (6 bases). Germline values: CDR1 SGDLS, CDR2 YYNGEE. The CDR3 runs 15 residues. V lost 4 bases and J 0 bases, leaving 12 bases between the germline ends. Looking up the rest from reference TRBV9 and TRBJ2-3 gives the full variable domain: DSGVTQTPKHLITATGQRVTLRCSPRSGDLSVYWYQQSLDQGLQFLIQYYNGEERAKGNILERFSAQQFPDLHSELNLSSLELGDSALYFCASSLSGFSTDTQYFGPGTRLTVL.

V usage is TRBV5-4 and J usage is TRBJ2-3, with 7 positions matching TRBD2. The junction had 3 bases not matched to a gene; V was cut back by 2 bases and J by 6 bases. This CDR3 is built from 13 residues. Germline CDR1 is SGHNT and CDR2 is YYREEE (reference sequence). The CDR3 spells CASSLLATDTQYF. As DNA, the CDR3 is TGTGCCAGCAGCTTACTAGCGACGGATACGCAGTATTTT.

Note on this clone: The sample contains more than one DNA sequence encoding this CDR3. The V call is TRBV6-1, the J call TRBJ1-6, with TRBD1 as a possible D gene (5 bases). This CDR3 comprises 13 residues. Trimming left V 10 bases short and J 7 bases short, with 14 bases between. Per germline, CDR1 MNHNS and CDR2 SASEGT. CDR3 residues: CATLVGGNSPLHF. The CDR3 nucleotides are TGTGCCACCCTAGTGGGGGGGAATTCACCCCTCCACTTT.

This chain uses TRBV7-2 with TRBJ1-2; 7 nucleotides agree with TRBD1. Germline-derived CDR1 and CDR2 are SGHTA and FQGNSA. The V segment lost 5 bases and the J segment 8 bases; nucleotides outside the gene matches: 17. The CDR3 extends over 16 amino acids. CDR3 nucleotide sequence: TGTGCCAGCAGCCGGACCGGGACAGTCTCCCTGTCGGGCTACACCTTC. This sequence encodes CASSRTGTVSLSGYTF.

J is TRBJ2-5 and V is TRBV18, with 9 bases aligning to TRBD2. This CDR3 spans 16 amino acids. V lost 1 base to trimming and J lost 5 bases; unmatched junction nucleotides: 8. From germline, CDR1 is KGHSH and CDR2 LQKENI. CDR3 coding DNA: TGTGCCAGCTCACCACAGGCCAGCGGGGGGCGTGAGACCCAGTACTTC. Amino acids: CASSPQASGGRETQYF.

The rearrangement links TRBV6-5 to TRBJ2-5; 8 bases are shared with TRBD1. CDR1 is MNHEY and CDR2 is SVGAGI in the germline V gene. This CDR3 region has 14 residues. V was pared by 3 bases and J by 4 bases, with 4 bases of the junction left unmatched. The DNA for the CDR3 is TGTGCCAGCAGTTATGCAGGGGGCAGAGAGACCCAGTACTTC. It encodes CASSYAGGRETQYF.

This rearrangement joins TRBV7-3 to TRBJ2-1; 11 nucleotides match TRBD2. Germline V gene lookup returns CDR1 SGHTA and CDR2 FQGTGA. V gave up 5 bases and J gave up 4 bases; unmatched junction bases: 4. This CDR3 spans 15 amino acids. CDR3 DNA sequence: TGTGCCAGCAGCGCCCGACTAGCGGGGTACAATGAGCAGTTCTTC. Translation: CASSARLAGYNEQFF.

The chain uses TRBV15 and TRBJ1-2; D gene unclear. CDR1 LNHNV and CDR2 YYDKDF come from the germline V gene (reference sequence). The ends were cut back, 0 bases at V and 2 bases at J, with 7 bases in the middle. This CDR3 is built from 14 residues. CDR3 sequence reads: CATSRDEKNYGYTF. DNA for the CDR3: TGTGCCACCAGCAGAGATGAGAAAAACTATGGCTACACCTTC.

CDR3 sequence (DNA): TGCGCCAGCAGCCCGAACAGGGGATTAGGGAAAGAGACCCAGTACTTC. This translates into CASSPNRGLGKETQYF. V and J are TRBV4-1 and TRBJ2-5; 7 bases align to TRBD1. The J segment lost 3 bases and the V segment lost 4 bases, leaving 11 bases of the junction unmatched. Germline assignment: CDR1 MGHRA and CDR2 YSYEKL. This CDR3 has 16 residues.

This clone was seen a few times. The chain couples TRBV27 to TRBJ2-2; perhaps TRBD1 as D (5 bases). CDR1 and CDR2 (germline): MNHEY, SMNVEV (reference sequence). The V end was cut by 1 base, the J end by 2 bases, with 14 bases between. CDR3 size: 17 residues. CDR3 region: CASSLFTDSPNTGELFF. The CDR3 DNA reads as TGTGCCAGCAGTTTATTCACCGACAGTCCTAACACCGGGGAGCTGTTTTTT.

The chain couples TRBV7-9 to TRBJ2-2; 12 bases map to TRBD2. In germline, CDR1 is SEHNR, CDR2 FQNEAQ (reference sequence). The trim removed 7 bases at V and 6 bases at J, leaving 9 bases unmatched. This CDR3 has 16 amino acids. CDR3 sequence reads: CASTRLLAGGAGELFF. The DNA for the CDR3 is TGTGCCAGCACCCGACTCCTAGCGGGAGGGGCCGGGGAGCTGTTTTTT.

The rearrangement joins TRBV12-5 to TRBJ2-1; 10 nucleotides match TRBD2. This CDR3 spans 16 amino acids. Germline assignment: CDR1 LGHNT and CDR2 FRNRAP. Trimming at V came to 6 bases and at J to 4 bases, leaving 9 bases not matched to a gene. CDR3 protein: CASGLVLAGEYNEQFF. CDR3 nucleotide sequence: TGTGCTAGTGGCCTAGTTCTAGCGGGGGAGTACAATGAGCAGTTCTTC.